This T cell receptor beta chain originates from a study of patients and donors after allogeneic stem cell transplantation. The length of the CDR3 is 12 residues. The germline CDR1 and CDR2 sequences are SQVTM and ANQGSEA. The V end lost 1 base, the J end lost 6 bases, and 9 bases lay between the germline ends. TCRdb passed the RT-PCR reads through MiXCR, listing each CDR3 protein once. The repertoire holds under 30,000 distinct CDR3 sequences, with around 31% as singletons. The sample consisted of blood, either unsorted or a sorted T cell fraction (not recorded which). V is TRBV29-1 and J is TRBJ2-5; unclear D gene. The receptor's source is a human donor who was either an allogeneic HSCT recipient or a stem cell or donor lymphocyte infusion donor (not recorded which). It is not recorded whose cells these are; they may come from a transplant donor. CDR3 sequence: CSVEGEYKTQYF. DNA for the CDR3: TGCAGCGTTGAAGGAGAGTATAAGACCCAGTACTTC.